The 15 T cell receptor beta chains below were found in one sample sequenced in a study of regulatory T cells in long-lasting Graves disease. Time point noted: newly diagnosed GD, antithyroid drugs for less than 3 months. TCR sequences were obtained from RNA taken from PBMCs. According to the study, TCR beta libraries were built with iRepertoire HTBI primers and CDR3-region Arm-PCR. TCRdb passed the multiplex PCR reads through MiXCR, listing each CDR3 protein once. The sample records 350,000 to 500,000 distinct CDR3 sequences, 16% being singletons. These data are also associated with another study on T cells in Graves' hyperthyroidism and ophthalmopathy.

Specimen: peripheral blood mononuclear cells (PBMCs), collected at new diagnosis, from a patient treated with antithyroid drugs. These receptors were obtained from a woman aged 18-29 years with Graves disease.

This clonotype was seen repeatedly, ten times or more. J is TRBJ2-1 and V is TRBV6-2 or TRBV6-3; D is unclear. V was cut by 0 bases and J by 0 bases, with 12 bases left in between. Germline V gene sequence: CDR1 MNHEY, CDR2 SVGEGT. The CDR3 sequence is 17 residues long. The CDR3 is CASSYSSGLTSYNEQFF. The DNA for the CDR3 is TGTGCCAGCAGTTACTCTTCCGGGCTCACCTCCTACAATGAGCAGTTCTTC.

In this sample, this clonotype turned up a few times. This sequence joins TRBV10-1 and TRBJ2-3, with D possibly being TRBD1 (5 bases). The V gene lost 3 bases and the J gene lost 4 bases, with 8 bases spanning the gap. The germline CDR1 and CDR2 sequences are WNHNN and SYGVQD (reference sequence). This CDR3 has 13 amino acids. This CDR3 is CASSDLGADTQYF. CDR3 DNA: TGCGCCAGCAGTGATCTAGGGGCAGATACGCAGTATTTT.

Details on this clonotype: The junction departs from germline at one end; a sequencing error may be responsible. The CDR3 here is CASSLGNMRGEWNTGELFF. The CDR3 nucleotides read TGTGCTAGCAGCTTAGGAAATATGCGGGGCGAATGGAACACCGGGGAGCTGTTTTTT. V and J are TRBV7-7 and TRBJ2-2; tentatively, D is TRBD2 (6 bases). The CDR3 contains 19 residues. Germline-derived CDR1 and CDR2 are SSHAT and FNYEAQ (reference sequence).

This clonotype has ten or more counts. The chain joins TRBV7-6 to TRBJ2-7, with 12 positions matching TRBD2. Germline-derived CDR1 and CDR2 are SGHVS and FNYEAQ. The CDR3 has 15 residues. Germline trimming cut 2 bases from V and 7 bases from J; bases unmatched to any gene: 6. CDR3 residues: CASSLLAGGPGEQYF. Here the CDR3 DNA reads TGTGCCAGCAGCTTACTAGCGGGAGGGCCGGGGGAGCAGTACTTC.

This clonotype was detected ten times or more. V and J are TRBV30 and TRBJ2-7; 11 nucleotides line up with TRBD1. Germline CDR1 is GTSNPN and CDR2 is SVGIG (reference sequence). V shed 0 bases and J 2 bases; nucleotides not matched to a gene: 3. This CDR3 has 15 residues. CDR3 sequence (DNA): TGTGCCTGGAGTGTCGGGACAGGGGGAGCCTACGAGCAGTACTTC. Translated: CAWSVGTGGAYEQYF.

There are many counts of this clonotype. The chain carries TRBV7-2 and TRBJ2-3; 8 bases are a match to TRBD1. Germline assignment: CDR1 SGHTA and CDR2 FQGNSA. Germline trimming cut 0 bases from V and 2 bases from J; bases unmatched to any gene: 4. CDR3 length: 16 amino acids. CDR3 coding DNA: TGTGCCAGCAGCTTAGCGCCGACAGGGGCCACAGATACGCAGTATTTT. It translates to CASSLAPTGATDTQYF.

This clonotype occurred many times. The gene calls are TRBV2 and TRBJ2-2; TRBD2 agrees at 7 bases. The CDR3 sequence is 15 residues long. The junction had 3 bases not matched to a gene; V was cut back by 2 bases and J by 3 bases. Germline CDR1 and CDR2: SNHLY and FYNNEI. CDR3 protein: CASSERLADTGELFF. CDR3 in DNA: TGTGCCAGCAGTGAAAGGCTAGCGGACACCGGGGAGCTGTTTTTT.

This clonotype occurred a few times. One junction end disagrees with the germline gene, perhaps due to a read error. The chain uses TRBV27 and TRBJ2-1; TRBD2 matches at 13 bases. This CDR3 region has 15 residues. Germline lookup yields CDR1 MNHEY and CDR2 SMNVEV (reference sequence). CDR3 bases: TGTGCCAGCAGTTCTGGGACTAGCGGGATCAATGGGCAGTTCTTC. Its translation: CASSSGTSGINGQFF.

This clonotype has only a few counts. The chain has TRBV10-2 and TRBJ1-3; a possible D gene is TRBD1 (6 bases). V gave up 4 bases and J gave up 0 bases, with 10 bases separating them. The CDR3 has 15 residues. Germline V lookup: CDR1 WSHSY, CDR2 SAAADI. The CDR3 bases are TGCGCCAGCAGTGGGACAGCCGACTCTGGAAACACCATATATTTT. Translated, it gives CASSGTADSGNTIYF.

This clonotype came up a few times. V gene TRBV12-3 or TRBV12-4 combines with J gene TRBJ1-2; D unclear. The CDR3 is made up of 15 amino acids. With 0 bases removed from V and 4 bases from J, the gap between germline ends came to 12 bases. The CDR3 is CASSLALKAAYGYTF. Here the CDR3 DNA reads TGTGCCAGCAGTTTAGCGCTAAAGGCGGCCTATGGCTACACCTTC.

This clonotype was seen repeatedly, ten times or more. This chain joins TRBV11-3 and TRBJ2-1; D tentatively reads TRBD1 or TRBD2 (5 bases each). The V end was cut by 5 bases, the J end by 15 bases, with 17 bases between. Germline V gene sequence: CDR1 SGHNT, CDR2 YENEEA. CDR3 length: 12 residues. The CDR3 loop is CASSPRLGVLFF. The CDR3 DNA is TGTGCCAGCAGCCCCCGTTTGGGGGTCCTGTTCTTC.

Points on this clonotype: This clone may be a read error of a much larger clone one base away. This chain joins TRBV2 and TRBJ2-2; tentative D call: TRBD1 (6 bases). CDR1 and CDR2 from the germline V gene are SNHLY and FYNNEI. There are 14 residues in the CDR3. CDR3 amino acids: CVSSPGVNTGELFF. Here the CDR3 DNA reads TGTGTCAGCAGTCCAGGGGTCAACACCGGGGAGCTGTTTTTT.

Regarding this clonotype: One base away lies a much larger clone, so this may be a sequencing read error. J is TRBJ2-2 and V is TRBV5-1, with 11 positions matching TRBD2. Germline V gene lookup returns CDR1 SGHRS and CDR2 YFSETQ. CDR3 size: 17 residues. CDR3 residues: CASSRNPGTSGTGELLF. DNA for the CDR3: TGCGCCAGCAGCCGAAACCCCGGGACTAGCGGTACCGGGGAGCTGCTTTTT.

Many counts were recorded for this clonotype. This chain connects TRBV6-1 to TRBJ1-5; weak D call: TRBD1 (5 bases). Germline V gives CDR1 MNHNS, CDR2 SASEGT. The CDR3 length is 15 residues. The V end lost 1 base, the J end lost 4 bases, and 11 bases lay between the germline ends. The CDR3 sequence: CASSEVWDPNQPQHF. The CDR3 nucleotides are TGTGCCAGCAGTGAAGTCTGGGACCCAAATCAGCCCCAGCATTTT.

This clonotype was counted only a few times. The V gene is TRBV6-1, the J gene TRBJ2-1; D is undetermined. The CDR3 is 15 residues long. Germline-derived CDR1 and CDR2 are MNHNS and SASEGT. With 7 bases removed from V and 0 bases from J, the gap between germline ends came to 13 bases. The CDR3 region is CASTRLASSYNEQFF. The CDR3 DNA reads as TGTGCCAGCACTAGACTGGCGAGCTCCTACAATGAGCAGTTCTTC.